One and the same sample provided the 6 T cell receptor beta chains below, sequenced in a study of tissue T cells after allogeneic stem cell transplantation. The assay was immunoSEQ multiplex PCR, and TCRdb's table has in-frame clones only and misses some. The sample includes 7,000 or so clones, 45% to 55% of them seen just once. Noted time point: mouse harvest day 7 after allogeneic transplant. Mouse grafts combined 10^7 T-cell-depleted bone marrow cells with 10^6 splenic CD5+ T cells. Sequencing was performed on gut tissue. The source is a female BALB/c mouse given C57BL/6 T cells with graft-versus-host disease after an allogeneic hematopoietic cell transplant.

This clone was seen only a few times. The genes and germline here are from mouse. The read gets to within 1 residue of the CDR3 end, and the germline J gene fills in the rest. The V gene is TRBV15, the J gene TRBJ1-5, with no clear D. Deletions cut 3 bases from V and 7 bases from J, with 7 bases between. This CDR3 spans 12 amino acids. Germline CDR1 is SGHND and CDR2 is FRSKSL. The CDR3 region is CASSFDTQAPLF. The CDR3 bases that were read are TGTGCCAGCAGTTTTGACACTCAGGCTCCGCTT. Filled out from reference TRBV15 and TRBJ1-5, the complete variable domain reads DAGVTQTPRHEVAEKGQTIILKCEPVSGHNDLFWYRQTKIQGLELLSYFRSKSLMEDGGAFKDRFKAEMLNSSFSTLKIQPTEPKDSAVYLCASSFDTQAPLFGEGTRLSVL.

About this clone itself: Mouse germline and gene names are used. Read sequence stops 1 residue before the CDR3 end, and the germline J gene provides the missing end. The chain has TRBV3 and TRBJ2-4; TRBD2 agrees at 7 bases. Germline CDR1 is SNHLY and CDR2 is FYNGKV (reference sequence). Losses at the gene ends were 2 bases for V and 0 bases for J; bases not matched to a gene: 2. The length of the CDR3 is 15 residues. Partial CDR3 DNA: TGTGCCAGCAGCTTAAACTGGGGTAGTCAAAACACCTTGTAC. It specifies CASSLNWGSQNTLY. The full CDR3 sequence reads CASSLNWGSQNTLYF.

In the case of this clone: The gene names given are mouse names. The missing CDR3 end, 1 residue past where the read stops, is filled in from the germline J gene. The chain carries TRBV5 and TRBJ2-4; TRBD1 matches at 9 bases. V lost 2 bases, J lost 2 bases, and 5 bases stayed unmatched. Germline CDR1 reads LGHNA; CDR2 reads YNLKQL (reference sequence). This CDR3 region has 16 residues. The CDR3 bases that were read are TGTGCCAGCAGCCAATCGACAGGGGGATTTCAAAACACCTTGTAC. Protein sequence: CASSQSTGGFQNTLY. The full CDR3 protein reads CASSQSTGGFQNTLYF.

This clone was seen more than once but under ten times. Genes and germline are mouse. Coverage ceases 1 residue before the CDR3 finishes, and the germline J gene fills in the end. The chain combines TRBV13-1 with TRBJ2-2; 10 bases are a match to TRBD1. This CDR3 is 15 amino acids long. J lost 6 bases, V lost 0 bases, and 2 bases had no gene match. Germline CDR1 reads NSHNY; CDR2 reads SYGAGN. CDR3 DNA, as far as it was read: TGTGCCAGCAGTGATGCCGGGACAGGGGCCGGGCAGCTCTAC. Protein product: CASSDAGTGAGQLY. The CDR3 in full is CASSDAGTGAGQLYF.

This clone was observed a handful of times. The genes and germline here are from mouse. CDR3 loop: CASSRQGGDTQYF. The sequenced CDR3 bases are TGTGCCAGCAGTCGACAGGGGGGAGACACCCAGTAC. This sequence joins TRBV26 and TRBJ2-5, with 9 bases lining up with TRBD1. The sequenced fragment ends 1 residue before the CDR3 boundary, so the rest is inferred from the germline J gene. In germline, CDR1 is KGHPV, CDR2 FQNQEV (reference sequence). J lost 5 bases, V lost 4 bases, and 1 base had no gene match. The length of the CDR3 is 13 residues. The entire variable domain, with the rest obtained from reference TRBV26 and TRBJ2-5, is as follows: NSKVIQTPRYLVKGQGQKAKMRCIPEKGHPVVFWYQQNKNNEFKFLINFQNQEVLQQIDMTEKRFSAECPSNSPCSLEIQSSEAGDSALYLCASSRQGGDTQYFGPGTRLLVL.

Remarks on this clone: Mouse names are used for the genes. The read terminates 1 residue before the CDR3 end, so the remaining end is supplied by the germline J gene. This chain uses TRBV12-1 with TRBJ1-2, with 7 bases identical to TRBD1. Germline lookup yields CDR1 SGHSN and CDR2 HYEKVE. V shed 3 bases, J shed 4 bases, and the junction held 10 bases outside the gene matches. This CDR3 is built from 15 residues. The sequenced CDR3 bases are TGTGCCAGCTCTTTTCCTACAGGGGCGGGCTCCGACTACACC. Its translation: CASSFPTGAGSDYT. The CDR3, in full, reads CASSFPTGAGSDYTF. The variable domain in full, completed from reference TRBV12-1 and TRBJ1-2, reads DSGVVQSPRHIIKEKGGRSVLTCIPISGHSNVVWYQQTLGKELKFLIQHYEKVERDKGFLPSRFSVQQFDDYHSEMNMSALELEDSAMYFCASSFPTGAGSDYTFGSGTRLLVI.